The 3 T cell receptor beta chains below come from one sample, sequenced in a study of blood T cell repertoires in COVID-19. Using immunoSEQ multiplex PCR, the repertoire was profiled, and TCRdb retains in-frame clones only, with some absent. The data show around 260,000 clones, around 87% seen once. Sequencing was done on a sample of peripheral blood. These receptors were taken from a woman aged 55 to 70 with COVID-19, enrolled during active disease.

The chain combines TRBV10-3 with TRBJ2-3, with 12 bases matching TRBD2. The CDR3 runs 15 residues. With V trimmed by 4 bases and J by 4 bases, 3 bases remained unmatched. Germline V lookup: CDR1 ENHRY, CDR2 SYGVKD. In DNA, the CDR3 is TGTGCCATCAGTGGACTAGCGGGAGTGTCAGATACGCAGTATTTT. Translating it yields CAISGLAGVSDTQYF.

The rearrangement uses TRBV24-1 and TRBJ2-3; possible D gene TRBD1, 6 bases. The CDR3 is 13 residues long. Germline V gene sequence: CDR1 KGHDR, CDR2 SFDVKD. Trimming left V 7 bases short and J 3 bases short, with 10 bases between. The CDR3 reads CATSLQGTDTQYF. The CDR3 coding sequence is TGTGCCACCAGCTTACAGGGAACAGATACGCAGTATTTT.

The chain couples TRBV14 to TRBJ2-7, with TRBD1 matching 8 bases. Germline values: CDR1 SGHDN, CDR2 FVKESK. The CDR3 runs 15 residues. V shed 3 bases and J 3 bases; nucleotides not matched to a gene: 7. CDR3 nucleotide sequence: TGTGCCAGCAGCCACTGGACAGGGTGGGACTACGAGCAGTACTTC. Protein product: CASSHWTGWDYEQYF.